The 18 T cell receptor beta chains listed next were all sequenced from one sample in a study of cytomegalovirus exposure and HLA in healthy donors (dated by TCRdb to 2016 to 2017). Libraries were prepared through the immunoSEQ multiplex PCR assay. The multiplex PCR relied on a mix of 60 forward primers for TCR Vbeta segments and 13 reverse primers for TCR Jbeta segments. As stored in TCRdb, this immuneACCESS dataset retains in-frame rearrangements with V and J assigned. A fraction of the clones does not appear; measured against another copy, unresolved V genes explain less than half of the discrepancy, and the remainder lacks a known reason. The sample data list over 95,000 clones, and approximately 80% of these were observed just once. The top ten constitute about 2.5% of the sample. The sequencing sample was made of PBMCs. The receptors shown here come from a female donor in good health and CMV-seronegative.

The rearrangement uses TRBV18 and TRBJ1-6, with a weak D call TRBD1 (5 bases). Looked up from germline, CDR1 is KGHSH and CDR2 is LQKENI. Deletions cut 3 bases from V and 7 bases from J, with 10 bases between. This CDR3 comprises 14 residues. The CDR3 sequence: CASSPGTSNSPLHF. In DNA form, the CDR3 reads TGTGCCAGCTCACCGGGGACTTCAAATTCACCCCTCCACTTT.

The chain combines TRBV19 with TRBJ1-2; 7 nucleotides agree with TRBD1. J gave up 0 bases and V 4 bases, and 5 bases lay outside the gene matches. Germline V lookup: CDR1 LNHDA, CDR2 SQIVND (reference sequence). This CDR3 has 15 amino acids. In DNA form, the CDR3 reads TGTGCCAGTAGTACCGGGACAGATACTAACTATGGCTACACCTTC. Translated, it gives CASSTGTDTNYGYTF.

This rearrangement joins TRBV18 to TRBJ2-3; 7 bases are a match to TRBD1. The V gene end was trimmed by 3 bases and the J gene end by 2 bases; junction bases not matched to a gene: 17. CDR3 length: 19 residues. Germline CDR1 and CDR2: KGHSH and LQKENI. CDR3 nucleotide sequence: TGTGCCAGCTCACCCCTTGCACCTACCGGGACAGAGTACACAGATACGCAGTATTTT. Its translation: CASSPLAPTGTEYTDTQYF.

The count of this clone is one. The chain uses TRBV6-5 and TRBJ1-6, with D maybe TRBD1 (5 bases). There are 13 residues in the CDR3. CDR1 is MNHEY, CDR2 SVGAGI, per germline. The V end lost 4 bases, the J end lost 9 bases, and 10 bases lay between the germline ends. CDR3 in amino acids: CASSFPGISPLHF. The CDR3 DNA reads TGTGCCAGCAGTTTCCCAGGGATTTCACCCCTCCACTTT.

A single count supports this clone. The rearrangement joins TRBV9 to TRBJ2-1, with D possibly TRBD2 on 7 matching bases. The CDR3 has 15 amino acids. The V gene lost 0 bases and the J gene lost 7 bases, with 14 bases spanning the gap. Germline CDR1 and CDR2: SGDLS and YYNGEE. As DNA, the CDR3 is TGTGCCAGCAGCGTAGGCGGGGGCCCCGGGAATGAGCAGTTCTTC. The encoded protein is CASSVGGGPGNEQFF.

The rearrangement joins TRBV5-1 to TRBJ2-3, with 12 bases that match TRBD2. Germline V CDR1 and CDR2: SGHRS, YFSETQ. V lost 3 bases and J lost 1; bases outside the gene matches: 0. CDR3 size: 15 residues. The CDR3 nucleotides read TGCGCCAGCAGCTGGACTAGCGGGGGCACAGATACGCAGTATTTT. Amino acid sequence: CASSWTSGGTDTQYF.

The chain has TRBV5-6 and TRBJ2-7; 7 nucleotides line up with TRBD2. V was pared by 4 bases and J by 5 bases, with 6 bases of the junction left unmatched. The CDR3 has 13 amino acids. Germline assignment: CDR1 SGHDT and CDR2 YYEEEE. The CDR3 region has the DNA TGTGCCAGCAGCATACGACTAGCCAACGAGCAGTACTTC. It yields the protein CASSIRLANEQYF.

In its sample, this clone was seen once. The V call is TRBV7-2, the J call TRBJ1-6; no clear D gene. V was cut by 0 bases and J by 9 bases, with 15 bases left in between. This CDR3 spans 16 amino acids. The germline V gene encodes CDR1 SGHTA and CDR2 FQGNSA. CDR3: CASSLAPKPLSSPLHF. The CDR3 coding sequence is TGTGCCAGCAGCTTAGCGCCAAAACCTCTTAGTTCACCCCTCCACTTT.

The V and J genes are TRBV6-5 and TRBJ2-7; D gene unclear. This CDR3 has 14 residues. Between the trimmed V and J ends, which lost 6 bases and 7 bases, there was a span of 19 bases. The germline V gene has CDR1 MNHEY and CDR2 SVGAGI. CDR3 sequence reads: CASRDAGRGREQYF. CDR3 coding DNA: TGTGCCAGCAGGGATGCAGGCCGTGGAAGGGAGCAGTACTTC.

This rearrangement joins TRBV11-3 to TRBJ2-7; D perhaps matches TRBD2 (6 bases). V lost 5 bases and J 5 bases, leaving 13 bases between the germline ends. The germline V gene encodes CDR1 SGHNT and CDR2 YENEEA. CDR3 length: 13 residues. Here the CDR3 reads CASSAEWGDEQYF. CDR3 in DNA: TGTGCCAGCAGCGCCGAGTGGGGGGACGAGCAGTACTTC.

The count of this clone is one. The rearrangement uses TRBV30 and TRBJ2-4, with D perhaps matching TRBD1 (5 bases). Germline V gene lookup returns CDR1 GTSNPN and CDR2 SVGIG (reference sequence). The ends were cut back, 1 base at V and 0 bases at J, with 10 bases in the middle. The length of the CDR3 is 15 residues. CDR3 in DNA: TGTGCCTGGAGTGAGGGGTACTCAGCCAAAAACATTCAGTACTTC. It yields the protein CAWSEGYSAKNIQYF.

The chain links TRBV5-1 to TRBJ1-1; 7 positions agree with TRBD1. The CDR3 is 14 residues long. Germline values: CDR1 SGHRS, CDR2 YFSETQ. The trim removed 3 bases at V and 4 bases at J, leaving 6 bases unmatched. The CDR3 protein is CASSSQGWGTEAFF. The CDR3, as DNA: TGCGCCAGCAGCTCACAGGGGTGGGGCACTGAAGCTTTCTTT.

In this sample, this clone turned up a few times. The rearrangement joins TRBV5-6 to TRBJ1-1, with D tentatively TRBD1 (5 bases). CDR1 and CDR2 from the germline V gene are SGHDT and YYEEEE. The CDR3 length is 15 residues. Trimming cost V 0 bases and J 4 bases, with 13 bases left between them. The CDR3 DNA is TGTGCCAGCAGCTTGGCCCCGTACGGGGGCACTGAAGCTTTCTTT. Amino acids: CASSLAPYGGTEAFF.

The chain joins TRBV7-3 to TRBJ2-1, with TRBD2 matching 10 bases. Germline assignment: CDR1 SGHTA and CDR2 FQGTGA. With V trimmed by 1 base and J by 5 bases, 2 bases remained unmatched. The CDR3 extends over 15 amino acids. CDR3 DNA sequence: TGTGCCAGCAGCTTAATAGCGGGGGGACACAATGAGCAGTTCTTC. Its translation is CASSLIAGGHNEQFF.

This chain joins TRBV6-1 and TRBJ2-1; D is perhaps TRBD1 (5 bases). CDR3 length: 14 amino acids. The V and J ends lost 6 bases and 4 bases respectively, with 13 bases between them. The germline gives CDR1 MNHNS, CDR2 SASEGT. DNA for the CDR3: TGTGCCAGCAGAAGACAGAGCTCATACAATGAGCAGTTCTTC. Translating gives CASRRQSSYNEQFF.

The chain recombines TRBV6-5 with TRBJ1-1, with 8 bases lining up with TRBD1. CDR1 and CDR2 (germline): MNHEY, SVGAGI. V lost 4 bases, J lost 10 bases, and 5 bases stayed unmatched. CDR3 size: 12 residues. This CDR3 reads CASSLSTGAAFF. In nucleotides, the CDR3 is TGTGCCAGCAGTTTATCGACAGGGGCAGCTTTCTTT.

V usage is TRBV12-5 and J usage is TRBJ2-7; weak D call: TRBD1 (6 bases). The CDR3 runs to 15 residues. CDR1 and CDR2 from the germline V gene are LGHNT and FRNRAP. Trimming removed 1 base at V and 2 bases at J, with 12 bases between. The DNA for the CDR3 is TGTGCTAGTGGTTTGGGACAGGCTGGTGCCTACGAGCAGTACTTC. It specifies CASGLGQAGAYEQYF.

The chain is built from TRBV7-2 and TRBJ2-2; unclear D gene. The CDR3 sequence is 13 residues long. V dropped 5 bases and J dropped 7 bases, with 11 bases sitting between them. Germline CDR1 reads SGHTA; CDR2 reads FQGNSA. CDR3 in amino acids: CASSPSRIGELFF. The CDR3 region has the DNA TGTGCCAGCAGCCCCTCCCGTATCGGGGAGCTGTTTTTT.